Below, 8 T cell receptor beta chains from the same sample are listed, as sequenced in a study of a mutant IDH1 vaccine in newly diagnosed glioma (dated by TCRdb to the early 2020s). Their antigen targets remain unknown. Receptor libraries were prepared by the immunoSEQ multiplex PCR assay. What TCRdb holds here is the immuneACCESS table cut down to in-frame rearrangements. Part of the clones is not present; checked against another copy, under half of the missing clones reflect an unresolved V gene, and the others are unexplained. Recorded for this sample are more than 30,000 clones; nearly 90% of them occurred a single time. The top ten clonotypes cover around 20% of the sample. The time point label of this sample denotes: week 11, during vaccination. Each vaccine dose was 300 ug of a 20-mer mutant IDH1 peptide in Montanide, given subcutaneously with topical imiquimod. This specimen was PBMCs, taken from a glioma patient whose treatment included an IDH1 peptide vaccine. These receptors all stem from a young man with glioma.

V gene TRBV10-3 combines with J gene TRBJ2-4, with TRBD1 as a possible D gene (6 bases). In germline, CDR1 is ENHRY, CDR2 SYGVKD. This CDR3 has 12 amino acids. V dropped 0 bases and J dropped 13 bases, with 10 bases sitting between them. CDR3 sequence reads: CAISESGQGQYF. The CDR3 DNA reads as TGTGCCATCAGTGAGTCTGGGCAGGGGCAGTACTTC.

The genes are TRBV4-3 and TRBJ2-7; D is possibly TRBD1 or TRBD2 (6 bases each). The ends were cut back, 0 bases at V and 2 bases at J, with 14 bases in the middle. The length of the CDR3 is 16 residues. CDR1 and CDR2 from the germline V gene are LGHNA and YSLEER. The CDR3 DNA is TGCGCCAGCAGCCAAGATCTAGGGGGGAGTACCTACGAGCAGTACTTC. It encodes CASSQDLGGSTYEQYF.

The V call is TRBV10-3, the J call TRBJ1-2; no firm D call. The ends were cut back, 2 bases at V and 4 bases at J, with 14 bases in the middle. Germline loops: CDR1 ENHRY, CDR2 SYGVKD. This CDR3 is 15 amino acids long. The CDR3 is CAISEPPVGSYGYTF. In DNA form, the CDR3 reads TGTGCCATCAGTGAGCCGCCCGTGGGGTCCTATGGCTACACCTTC.

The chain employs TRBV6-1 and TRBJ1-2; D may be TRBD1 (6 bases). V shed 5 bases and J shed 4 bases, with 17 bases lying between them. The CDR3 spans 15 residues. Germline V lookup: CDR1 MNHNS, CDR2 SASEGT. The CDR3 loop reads CASSHQGRGSYGYTF. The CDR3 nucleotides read TGTGCCAGCAGTCATCAGGGGCGAGGAAGCTATGGCTACACCTTC.

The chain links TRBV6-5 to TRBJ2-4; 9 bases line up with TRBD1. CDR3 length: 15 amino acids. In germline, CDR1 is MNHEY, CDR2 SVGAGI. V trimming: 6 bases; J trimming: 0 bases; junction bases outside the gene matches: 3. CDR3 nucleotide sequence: TGTGCCAGCAGGGACAGGGGACTAGCCAAAAACATTCAGTACTTC. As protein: CASRDRGLAKNIQYF.

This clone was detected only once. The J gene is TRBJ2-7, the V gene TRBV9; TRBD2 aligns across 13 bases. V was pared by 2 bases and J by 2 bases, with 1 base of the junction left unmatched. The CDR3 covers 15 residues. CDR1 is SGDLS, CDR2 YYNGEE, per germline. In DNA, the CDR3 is TGTGCCAGCAGCGTCGGACTAGCGGGAGCCTACGAGCAGTACTTC. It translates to CASSVGLAGAYEQYF. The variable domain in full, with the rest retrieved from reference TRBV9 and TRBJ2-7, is DSGVTQTPKHLITATGQRVTLRCSPRSGDLSVYWYQQSLDQGLQFLIQYYNGEERAKGNILERFSAQQFPDLHSELNLSSLELGDSALYFCASSVGLAGAYEQYFGPGTRLTVT.

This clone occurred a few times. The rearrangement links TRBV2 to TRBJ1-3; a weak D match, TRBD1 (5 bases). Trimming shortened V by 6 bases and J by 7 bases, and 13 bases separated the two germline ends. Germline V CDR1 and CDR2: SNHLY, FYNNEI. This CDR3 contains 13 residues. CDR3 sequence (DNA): TGTGCCAGCAGACGGACGGGGACTAACACCATATATTTT. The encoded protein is CASRRTGTNTIYF.

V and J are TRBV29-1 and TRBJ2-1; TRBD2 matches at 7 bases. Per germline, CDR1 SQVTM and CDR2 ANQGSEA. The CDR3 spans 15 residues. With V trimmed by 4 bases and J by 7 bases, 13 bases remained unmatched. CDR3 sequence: CSVVFRLGEGNEQFF. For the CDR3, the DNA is TGCAGCGTTGTCTTCAGGTTAGGGGAGGGTAATGAGCAGTTCTTC.